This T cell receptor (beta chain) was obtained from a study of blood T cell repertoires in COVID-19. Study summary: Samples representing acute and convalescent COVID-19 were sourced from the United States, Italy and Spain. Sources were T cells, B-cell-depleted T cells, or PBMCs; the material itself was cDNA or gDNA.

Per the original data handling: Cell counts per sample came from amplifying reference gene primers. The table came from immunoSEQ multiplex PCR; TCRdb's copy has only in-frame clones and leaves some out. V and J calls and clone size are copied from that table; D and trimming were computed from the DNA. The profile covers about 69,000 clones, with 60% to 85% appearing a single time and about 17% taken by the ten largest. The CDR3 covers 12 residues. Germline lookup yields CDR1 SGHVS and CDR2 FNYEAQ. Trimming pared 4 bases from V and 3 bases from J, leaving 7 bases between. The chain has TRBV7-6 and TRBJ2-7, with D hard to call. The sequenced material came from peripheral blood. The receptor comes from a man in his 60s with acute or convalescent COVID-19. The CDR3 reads CASSSPGYEQYF. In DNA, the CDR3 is TGTGCCAGCAGCTCCCCGGGCTACGAGCAGTACTTC.